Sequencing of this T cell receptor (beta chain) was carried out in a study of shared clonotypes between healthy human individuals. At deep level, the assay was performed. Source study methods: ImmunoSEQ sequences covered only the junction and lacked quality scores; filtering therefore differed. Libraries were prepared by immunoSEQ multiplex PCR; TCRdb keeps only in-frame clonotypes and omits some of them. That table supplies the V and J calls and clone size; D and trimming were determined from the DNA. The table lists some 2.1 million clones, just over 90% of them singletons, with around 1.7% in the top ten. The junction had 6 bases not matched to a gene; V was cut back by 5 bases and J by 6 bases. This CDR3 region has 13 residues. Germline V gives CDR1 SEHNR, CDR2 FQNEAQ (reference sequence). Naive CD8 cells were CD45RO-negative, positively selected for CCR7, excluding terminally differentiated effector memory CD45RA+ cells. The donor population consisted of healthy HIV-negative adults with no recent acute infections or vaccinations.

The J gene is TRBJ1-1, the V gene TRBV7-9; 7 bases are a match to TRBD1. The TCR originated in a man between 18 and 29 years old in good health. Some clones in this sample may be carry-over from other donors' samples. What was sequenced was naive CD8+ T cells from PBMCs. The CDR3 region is CASSAGGTAEAFF. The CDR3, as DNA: TGTGCCAGCAGCGCAGGGGGGACGGCTGAAGCTTTCTTT.